Described below is a single TCR beta chain sequence and its context. All enrollees were about 18 to 100 years old and from under 25 US areas. Participants' own reports of clinical history determined their cohort assignment. These data originate in a study of blood T cell repertoires in COVID-19. Study overall: Specimens from acute and convalescent COVID-19 originated in the United States, Italy and Spain. Sources were T cells, B-cell-depleted T cells, or PBMCs; the material itself was cDNA or gDNA.

Sequencing used immunoSEQ multiplex PCR; TCRdb keeps in-frame clones, though not all of them. The profile shows tens of thousands of clones, approximately 80% of them singletons. Unmatched junction bases numbered 9, after V lost 5 bases and J lost 4 bases. The CDR3 is 17 residues long. From germline, CDR1 is LNHDA and CDR2 SQIVND (reference sequence). This clonotype was obtained from a woman between 40 and 50 years old with acute COVID-19. The material sequenced was PBMCs or T cells enriched from blood (not recorded which). The rearrangement links TRBV19 to TRBJ2-2; 11 nucleotides match TRBD2. DNA for the CDR3: TGTGCCAGTAGTCGTTCGGCTAGCGGGGGGCCCACCGGGGAGCTGTTTTTT. Amino acid sequence: CASSRSASGGPTGELFF.